This T cell receptor beta chain was identified in a study of Ad26.COV2.S vaccination and SARS-CoV-2 variants. Overall study context: The authors gave Ad26.COV2.S intramuscularly, either once or twice 56 days apart.

This sample's treatment: 15 to 20 received Ad26.COV2.S at low or high dose, single or two shots; several received placebo; per-sample allocation not given. Day 63 after the first injection of vaccine or placebo was the sampling time. A Boston adult aged 18-55 years was the donor. Comments on this clone: The antigen is unknown.

V shed 6 bases and J 0 bases; nucleotides not matched to a gene: 3. CDR1 and CDR2 from the germline V gene are MGHDK and SYGVNS. This CDR3 contains 14 residues. Whole-study results and caveats: Breadth measured for non-spike TCRs was similar across vaccine and placebo recipients.

Libraries were prepared by immunoSEQ multiplex PCR; TCRdb keeps only in-frame clonotypes and omits some of them. The sample contains 400,000 to 450,000 clones, roughly 90% of which appear only once. The chain joins TRBV25-1 to TRBJ1-1; 8 positions agree with TRBD1. The origin of this receptor is a person aged 18-65 years who received the Ad26.COV2.S COVID-19 vaccine or a placebo. The specimen comprised peripheral blood, sampled in a trial of Ad26.COV2.S vaccine versus placebo. The CDR3 coding sequence is TGTGCCAGCAGCCCGACAGGGGTGAACACTGAAGCTTTCTTT. Protein sequence: CASSPTGVNTEAFF.